This TCR beta chain was sequenced in a study of T cells in Graves' hyperthyroidism and ophthalmopathy. The CDR3 runs 15 residues. The ends lost 6 bases at V and 4 bases at J; junction bases unmatched: 12. This clonotype was observed at least ten times. Amplification targeted TCR beta CDR3 regions from RNA transcripts. The TCR CDR3 first-round RT-PCR relied on the HTBI primer set. TCRdb re-derived calls from the multiplex PCR reads in MiXCR, one entry per CDR3 protein. Of hundreds of thousands of distinct CDR3 sequences in the sample, about 16% were seen once. The chain couples TRBV12-3 or TRBV12-4 to TRBJ2-7, with 7 bases identical to TRBD1. Sequences were obtained from blood. The TCR sequence derives from a woman in her thirties with Graves' hyperthyroidism. The CDR3 nucleotides are TGTGCCAGCAGCCCCCCCGGGACAGCTGGGTACGAGCAGTACTTC. This codes for CASSPPGTAGYEQYF.